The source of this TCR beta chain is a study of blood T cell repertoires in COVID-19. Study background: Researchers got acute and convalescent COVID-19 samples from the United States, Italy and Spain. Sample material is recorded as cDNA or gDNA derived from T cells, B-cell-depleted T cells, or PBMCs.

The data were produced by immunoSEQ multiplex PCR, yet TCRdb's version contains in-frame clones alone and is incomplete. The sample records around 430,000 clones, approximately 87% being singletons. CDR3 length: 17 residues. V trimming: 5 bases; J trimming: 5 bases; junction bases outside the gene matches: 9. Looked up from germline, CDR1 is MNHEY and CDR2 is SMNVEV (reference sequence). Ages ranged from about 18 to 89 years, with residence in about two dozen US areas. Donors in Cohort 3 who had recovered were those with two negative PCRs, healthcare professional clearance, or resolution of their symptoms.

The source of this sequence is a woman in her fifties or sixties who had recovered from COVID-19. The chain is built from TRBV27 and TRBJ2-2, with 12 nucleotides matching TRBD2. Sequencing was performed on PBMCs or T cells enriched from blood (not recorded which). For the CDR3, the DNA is TGTGCCAGCAGTGGCAGTCCGGGACTAGCGGGTACCGGGGAGCTGTTTTTT. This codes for CASSGSPGLAGTGELFF.